This T cell receptor (beta chain) emerged from a study of graft-versus-host responses after intestinal transplantation. The protocol was immunoSEQ multiplex PCR, while the TCRdb copy is restricted to in-frame clones and leaves out a portion. The table records about 120,000 clones, around 93% of them present only once. Regarding this clone: Its antigen is not known.

The CDR3 length is 16 residues. Germline CDR1 SEHNR, CDR2 FQNEAQ (reference sequence). J was trimmed by 5 bases and V by 7 bases; bases with no gene match: 12. This sequence joins TRBV7-9 and TRBJ2-1; 9 bases line up with TRBD2. The sequence was obtained from a human donor who received an intestinal transplant. Sequencing used unstimulated CD4+ T cells sorted from spleen or lymph node cells, obtained before intestinal transplant. In DNA, the CDR3 is TGTGCCAGCAACATCCGAATGACTAGCGGAAACAATGAGCAGTTCTTC. Translating gives CASNIRMTSGNNEQFF.